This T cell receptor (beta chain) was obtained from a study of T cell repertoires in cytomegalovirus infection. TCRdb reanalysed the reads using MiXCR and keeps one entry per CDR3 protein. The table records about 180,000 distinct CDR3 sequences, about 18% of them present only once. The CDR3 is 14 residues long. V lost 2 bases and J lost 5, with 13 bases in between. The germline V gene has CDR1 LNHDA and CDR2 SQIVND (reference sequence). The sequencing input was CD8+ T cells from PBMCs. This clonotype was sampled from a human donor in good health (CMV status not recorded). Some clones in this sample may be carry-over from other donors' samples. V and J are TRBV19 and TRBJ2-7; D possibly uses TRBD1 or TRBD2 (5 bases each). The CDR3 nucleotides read TGTGCCAGTAGTATACGAGGGGTGGTTGACGAGCAGTACTTC. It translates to CASSIRGVVDEQYF.